The 12 T cell receptor beta chains presented below share a single source sample, sequenced in a study of cytomegalovirus exposure and HLA in healthy donors. PCR involved 60 Vbeta and 13 Jbeta primers. Some clones are missing from TCRdb's copy, which holds only in-frame ones; the method was immunoSEQ multiplex PCR. The sample carries about 120,000 clones, around 70% recorded once. The sample taken for sequencing was PBMCs. These receptors were taken from a woman aged 40 to 50 in good health and CMV-seronegative.

The CDR3: CASSFRTYEQYF. CDR3 nucleotides: TGTGCCAGCAGCTTCCGTACCTACGAGCAGTACTTC. The chain has TRBV7-9 and TRBJ2-7; D is ambiguous. The germline V gene has CDR1 SEHNR and CDR2 FQNEAQ (reference sequence). V lost 3 bases to trimming and J lost 2 bases, with 5 bases between them. The CDR3 consists of 12 residues. The complete variable domain, with remaining parts taken from reference TRBV7-9 and TRBJ2-7, reads DTGVSQNPRHKITKRGQNVTFRCDPISEHNRLYWYRQTLGQGPEFLTYFQNEAQLEKSRLLSDRFSAERPKGSFSTLEIQRTEQGDSAMYLCASSFRTYEQYFGPGTRLTVT.

The V gene is TRBV5-1, the J gene TRBJ1-1; maybe TRBD1 (6 bases). This CDR3 region has 15 residues. V was cut by 3 bases and J by 0 bases, with 12 bases left in between. Germline CDR1 and CDR2: SGHRS and YFSETQ. DNA of the CDR3: TGCGCCAGCAGCTCTTGGCAGGGGATGAACACTGAAGCTTTCTTT. Its translation is CASSSWQGMNTEAFF.

The chain joins TRBV9 to TRBJ2-7; perhaps TRBD2 as D (5 bases). Trimming removed 0 bases at V and 0 bases at J, with 10 bases between. Per germline, CDR1 SGDLS and CDR2 YYNGEE. CDR3 length: 15 amino acids. The CDR3 nucleotides are TGTGCCAGCAGCGTAGGGAGCGGCCTCTCCTACGAGCAGTACTTC. As protein: CASSVGSGLSYEQYF. The variable domain in full, completed from reference TRBV9 and TRBJ2-7, reads DSGVTQTPKHLITATGQRVTLRCSPRSGDLSVYWYQQSLDQGLQFLIQYYNGEERAKGNILERFSAQQFPDLHSELNLSSLELGDSALYFCASSVGSGLSYEQYFGPGTRLTVT.

The V call is TRBV7-9, the J call TRBJ1-1; a possible D gene is TRBD1 (5 bases). CDR1 is SEHNR, CDR2 FQNEAQ, per germline (reference sequence). Deletions cut 5 bases from V and 1 base from J, with 11 bases between. This CDR3 has 14 amino acids. CDR3 loop: CASSVPRGNTEAFF. DNA of the CDR3: TGTGCCAGCAGCGTTCCTAGGGGGAACACTGAAGCTTTCTTT.

The chain combines TRBV27 with TRBJ1-2; 9 bases agree with TRBD1. Germline-derived CDR1 and CDR2 are MNHEY and SMNVEV (reference sequence). This CDR3 region has 14 residues. The V gene end was trimmed by 6 bases and the J gene end by 5 bases; junction bases not matched to a gene: 7. The CDR3 region has the DNA TGTGCCAGCAGGGGAGACAGGGGGTGGTATGGCTACACCTTC. Translated, it gives CASRGDRGWYGYTF.

The chain uses TRBV19 and TRBJ1-2; D not resolved. The CDR3 loop spans 12 amino acids. Germline values: CDR1 LNHDA, CDR2 SQIVND (reference sequence). Trimming removed 0 bases from V and 4 bases from J, with 3 bases in between. CDR3 sequence reads: CASSIEAYGYTF. For the CDR3, the DNA is TGTGCCAGTAGTATAGAAGCCTATGGCTACACCTTC.

This chain joins TRBV10-3 and TRBJ1-1; D perhaps matches TRBD1 (6 bases). Germline V lookup: CDR1 ENHRY, CDR2 SYGVKD. The ends were cut back, 2 bases at V and 6 bases at J, with 10 bases in the middle. The CDR3 loop spans 13 amino acids. CDR3 in DNA: TGTGCCATCAGTGAGGGGGGCGGGTCTGAAGCTTTCTTT. This codes for CAISEGGGSEAFF.

This clone was seen only a few times. This chain uses TRBV7-3 with TRBJ1-1, with D perhaps TRBD1 (6 bases). Germline CDR1 reads SGHTA; CDR2 reads FQGTGA. Trimming cost V 8 bases and J 1 base, with 14 bases left between them. The CDR3 loop spans 14 amino acids. The CDR3 reads CASSKGVQNTEAFF. The DNA of the CDR3 is TGTGCCAGCTCTAAGGGGGTTCAGAACACTGAAGCTTTCTTT.

The table lists this clone with a count of one. J is TRBJ1-1 and V is TRBV7-9; D not resolved. This CDR3 region has 12 residues. With 6 bases removed from V and 0 bases from J, the gap between germline ends came to 5 bases. Germline CDR1 and CDR2: SEHNR and FQNEAQ (reference sequence). CDR3 DNA: TGTGCCAGCAGGTCCGTGAACACTGAAGCTTTCTTT. Translation: CASRSVNTEAFF.

This clone came up a few times. The chain combines TRBV4-1 with TRBJ1-2; D might be TRBD1 (5 bases). The CDR3 runs 16 residues. Trimming removed 4 bases at V and 8 bases at J, with 23 bases between. Germline CDR1 reads MGHRA; CDR2 reads YSYEKL. This CDR3 is CASSPYLRGIAFGYTF. CDR3 nucleotide sequence: TGCGCCAGCAGCCCCTATCTCCGGGGGATTGCCTTCGGCTACACCTTC.

The chain has TRBV7-3 and TRBJ1-6, with a possible D match to TRBD1 (6 bases). Trimming cost V 7 bases and J 7 bases, with 14 bases left between them. Germline CDR1 reads SGHTA; CDR2 reads FQGTGA. This CDR3 has 14 residues. The CDR3 loop is CASIPGGQNSPLHF. In nucleotides, the CDR3 is TGTGCCAGCATCCCGGGGGGGCAGAATTCACCCCTCCACTTT.

The chain recombines TRBV9 with TRBJ1-1; D is unclear. The CDR3 is 16 amino acids. Between the trimmed V and J ends, which lost 2 bases and 0 bases, there was a span of 14 bases. Germline lookup yields CDR1 SGDLS and CDR2 YYNGEE. CDR3 bases: TGTGCCAGCAGCGTTGGGGTCGGGGTTATGAACACTGAAGCTTTCTTT. This encodes CASSVGVGVMNTEAFF.